This T cell receptor (beta chain) stems from a study of T cells in Graves' hyperthyroidism and ophthalmopathy. TCR beta CDR3 sequences were amplified from RNA transcripts. The TCR CDR3 first-round RT-PCR relied on the HTBI primer set. TCRdb reanalysed the multiplex PCR reads using MiXCR and keeps one entry per CDR3 protein. The sample holds about 620,000 distinct CDR3 sequences, about 17% seen once. This CDR3 is 12 amino acids long. V was pared by 6 bases and J by 8 bases, with 13 bases between. Germline lookup yields CDR1 MNHEY and CDR2 SMNVEV (reference sequence). Material: blood. The receptor comes from a woman aged 25 to 39 with Graves' hyperthyroidism. The V call is TRBV27, the J call TRBJ1-2, with a possible D match to TRBD1 (6 bases). This chain's CDR3 is CASRRPGGGYTF. DNA of the CDR3: TGTGCCAGCAGACGACCGGGGGGCGGCTACACCTTC.